The present T cell receptor beta chain was sequenced within a study of T-cell memory formation after mild COVID-19 (dated by TCRdb to the early 2020s). Study-wide context: Most TCR sequence clusters were specific to one of the two donors. Longitudinal TCRalpha and TCRbeta repertoire sequencing tracked T-cell clones expanding and contracting after mild COVID-19 in a couple of donors. Two young, previously healthy adult volunteers made up the cohort, one male and one female. Broader findings and caveats from the paper: Clones contracting from day 15 to 85 had balanced CD4/CD8 phenotypes, while a second wave expanding from day 15 to 37 was biased towards CD4+. SARS-CoV-2 specificity was not confirmed for the second-wave clones peaking on day 37. The detection of some responding clones in pre-infection memory suggests that pre-existing cross-reactive memory T cells joined the SARS-CoV-2 response. Contracting CD4+ clones turned up mainly in the CM and EM memory subsets, whereas EMRA was where CD8+ clones were enriched. Only a couple of mild cases were covered by the study, and larger cohorts that include severe cases with pre-infection samples were considered necessary.

The CDR3 spans 14 residues, from the cysteine through the phenylalanine. Kept here is only the CDR3 DNA, which spans 42 bases and is read in frame from base 1. Reading the germline V gene (reference sequence) gives CDR1 LGHDT and CDR2 YNNKEL. Concerning this clonotype itself: Its binding antigen is unknown. The junction and the germline gene differ at one end; a read error may be behind it.

Sequencer: Illumina NovaSeq 6000. TCRalpha and TCRbeta cDNA libraries were constructed by 5'RACE with constant-segment primers, with sample barcodes and unique molecular identifiers being introduced. Trizol reagent was used to extract RNA from every sample. Libraries were amplified in two PCR steps, with a second sample barcode and Illumina TruSeq adapters added in the second step. Libraries were sequenced on an Illumina NovaSeq with 2 x 150 bp paired-end reads. As for the authors' bioinformatics: The reads were demultiplexed and collapsed into UMI-guided consensus sequences using migec v1.2.7. With mixcr v2.1.11, UMI consensuses were aligned to TRA and TRB V and J templates and assembled into clonotypes. Expanded or contracted clonotypes were those called significant by both edgeR and NoisET, with noise models trained on biological replicates. For edgeR calls, the thresholds were a false discovery rate-adjusted p below 0.01 and a log2 fold-change of 1. As an exploratory analysis of dynamics, max-normalized trajectories of the 1000 most abundant clonotypes were examined by PCA with hierarchical clustering. Separately sequenced CD4+ and CD8+ repertoires were used to assign the CD4 or CD8 phenotype of responding clones. TCRdb ran its own pipeline on the public reads, namely fastp trimming at Q25 and MiXCR clone calling, and kept in-frame beta chains. For every CDR3 protein sequence, its rows merge into one entry that carries the most common genes and DNA. The V and J calls follow TCRdb's processing rather than the paper's. The sample profile shows a few hundred thousand distinct CDR3 sequences; around 8% of them were found once. In total, the top ten clones hold approximately 22% of the sample.

PBMCs were isolated by Ficoll-Paque density gradient centrifugation. The sequence links TRBV3-1 to TRBJ1-1; no D gene call is confident. The source of this sequence is a man younger than 35 who had mild COVID-19 (a few samples of this study predate the infection). The sample titles of this study are shuffled in the database, so cell type and time point are left out; the donor was told from shared clones. Sample: PBMCs or a T cell subset sorted from them (not recorded which). The CDR3: CDSSRVMWLGEAFF. In nucleotide form, the sequence is TGTGACAGCAGCCGAGTCATGTGGCTAGGAGAAGCTTTCTTT. The CDR3, completed at both ends by the reference TRBV3-1 and TRBJ1-1 genes, gives the full variable domain DTAVSQTPKYLVTQMGNDKSIKCEQNLGHDTMYWYKQDSKKFLKIMFSYNNKELIINETVPNRFSPKSPDKAHLNLHINSLELGDSAVYFCDSSRVMWLGEAFFGQGTRLTVV.